This T cell receptor (beta chain) was sequenced in a study of Ad26.COV2.S vaccination and SARS-CoV-2 variants. The CDR3 runs 15 residues. Germline CDR1 is MRHNA and CDR2 is SNTAGT. Trimming took 0 bases from V and 4 from J, leaving 12 bases between them. Stated treatment: roughly 20 received Ad26.COV2.S at low or high dose, single or two shots; about five received placebo; per-sample allocation not given. Collection of samples fell on day 63 after the first vaccine or placebo injection. Generated by immunoSEQ multiplex PCR, the TCRdb table keeps only in-frame clones and is missing some. Found here are a few hundred thousand clones, 85% to 90% of them singletons; the top ten hold around 5.5%. Note on this clone: Its antigen is not known.

Study-level results: The study found higher spike-specific TCR breadth in vaccine than placebo recipients.

This TCR was sampled from a person aged 18-60 years who received the Ad26.COV2.S COVID-19 vaccine or a placebo. The sample in question was peripheral blood, obtained in a trial of Ad26.COV2.S vaccine versus placebo. The chain employs TRBV6-4 and TRBJ1-1, with TRBD1 as a possible D gene (6 bases). The CDR3 loop is CASSDSGGQGTEAFF. As DNA, the CDR3 is TGTGCCAGCAGTGACTCCGGGGGGCAGGGCACTGAAGCTTTCTTT.